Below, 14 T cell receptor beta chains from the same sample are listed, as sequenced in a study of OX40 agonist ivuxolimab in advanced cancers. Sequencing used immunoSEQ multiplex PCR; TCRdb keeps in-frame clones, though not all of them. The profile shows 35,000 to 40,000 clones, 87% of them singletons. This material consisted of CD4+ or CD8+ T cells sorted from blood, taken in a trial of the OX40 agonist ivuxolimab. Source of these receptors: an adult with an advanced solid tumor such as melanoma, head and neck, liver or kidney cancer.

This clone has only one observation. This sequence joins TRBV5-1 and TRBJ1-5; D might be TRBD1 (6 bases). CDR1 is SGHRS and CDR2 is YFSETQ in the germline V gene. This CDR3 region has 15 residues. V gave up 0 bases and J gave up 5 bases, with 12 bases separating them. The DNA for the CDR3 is TGCGCCAGCAGCTTGGAACCAGGGGTGGATCAGCCCCAGCATTTT. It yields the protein CASSLEPGVDQPQHF.

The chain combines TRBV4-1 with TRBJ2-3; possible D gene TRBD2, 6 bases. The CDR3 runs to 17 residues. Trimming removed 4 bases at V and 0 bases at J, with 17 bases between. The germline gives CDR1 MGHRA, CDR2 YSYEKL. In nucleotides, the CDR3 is TGCGCCAGCAGCCGCGCTGGGACTCCTGCTAGCACAGATACGCAGTATTTT. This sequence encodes CASSRAGTPASTDTQYF.

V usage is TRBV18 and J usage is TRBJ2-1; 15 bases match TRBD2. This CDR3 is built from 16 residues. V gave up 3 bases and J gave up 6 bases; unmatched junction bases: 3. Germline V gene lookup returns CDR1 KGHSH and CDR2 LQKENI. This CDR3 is CASSPPGLAGGNEQFF. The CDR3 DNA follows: TGTGCCAGCTCACCCCCGGGACTAGCGGGGGGCAATGAGCAGTTCTTC. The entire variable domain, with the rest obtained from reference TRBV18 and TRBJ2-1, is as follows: NAGVMQNPRHLVRRRGQEARLRCSPMKGHSHVYWYRQLPEEGLKFMVYLQKENIIDESGMPKERFSAEFPKEGPSILRIQQVVRGDSAAYFCASSPPGLAGGNEQFFGPGTRLTVL.

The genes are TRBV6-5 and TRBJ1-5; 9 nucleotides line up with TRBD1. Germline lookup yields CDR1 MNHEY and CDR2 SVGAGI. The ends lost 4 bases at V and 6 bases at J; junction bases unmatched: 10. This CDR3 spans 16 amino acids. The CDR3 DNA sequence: TGTGCCAGCAGTTCTTACGGGGGACAGGGTGGTCAGCCCCAGCATTTT. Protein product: CASSSYGGQGGQPQHF.

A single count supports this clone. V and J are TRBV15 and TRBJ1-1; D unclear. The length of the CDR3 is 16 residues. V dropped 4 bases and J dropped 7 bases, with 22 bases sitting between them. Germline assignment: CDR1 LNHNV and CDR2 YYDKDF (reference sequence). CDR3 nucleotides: TGTGCCACCAGCAACGATAATTTCGGGGTAAAAGGTGAAGCTTTCTTT. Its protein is CATSNDNFGVKGEAFF.

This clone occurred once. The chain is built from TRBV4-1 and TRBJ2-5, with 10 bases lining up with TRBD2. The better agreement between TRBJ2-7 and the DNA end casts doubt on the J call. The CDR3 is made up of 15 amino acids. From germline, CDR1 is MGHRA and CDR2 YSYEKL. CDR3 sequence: CASSQMLAGVYEQYF. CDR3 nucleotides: TGCGCCAGCAGCCAAATGCTAGCGGGAGTGTACGAGCAGTACTTC.

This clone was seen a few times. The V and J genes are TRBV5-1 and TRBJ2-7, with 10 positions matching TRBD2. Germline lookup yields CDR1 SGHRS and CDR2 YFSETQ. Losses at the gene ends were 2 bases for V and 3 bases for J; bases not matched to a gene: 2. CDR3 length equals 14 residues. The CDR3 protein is CASSFASGGYEQYF. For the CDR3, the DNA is TGCGCCAGCAGCTTCGCTAGCGGGGGCTACGAGCAGTACTTC.

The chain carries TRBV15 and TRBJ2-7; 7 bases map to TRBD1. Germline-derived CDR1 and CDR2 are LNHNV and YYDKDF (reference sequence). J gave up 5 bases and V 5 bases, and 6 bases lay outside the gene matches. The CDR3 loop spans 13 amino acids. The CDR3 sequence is CATSSVGGHEQYF. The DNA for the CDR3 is TGTGCCACCAGCTCGGTAGGGGGCCACGAGCAGTACTTC.

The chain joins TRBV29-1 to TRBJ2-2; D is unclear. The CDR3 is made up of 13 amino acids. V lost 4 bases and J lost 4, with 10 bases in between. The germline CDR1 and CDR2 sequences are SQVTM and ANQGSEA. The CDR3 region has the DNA TGCAGCGTTGTCCGGCTATTCACCGGGGAGCTGTTTTTT. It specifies CSVVRLFTGELFF.

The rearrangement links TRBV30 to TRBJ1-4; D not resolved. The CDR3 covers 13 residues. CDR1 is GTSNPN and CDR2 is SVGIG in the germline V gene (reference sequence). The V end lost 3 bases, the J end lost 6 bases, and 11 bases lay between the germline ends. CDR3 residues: CAWRGLEDEKLFF. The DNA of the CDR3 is TGTGCCTGGAGAGGATTAGAGGATGAAAAACTGTTTTTT.

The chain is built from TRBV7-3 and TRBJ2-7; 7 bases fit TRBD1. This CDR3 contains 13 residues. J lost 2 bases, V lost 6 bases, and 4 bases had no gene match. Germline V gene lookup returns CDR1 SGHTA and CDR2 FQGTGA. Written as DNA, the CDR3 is TGTGCCAGCAGTCAAGGGACAGCCTACGAGCAGTACTTC. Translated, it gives CASSQGTAYEQYF.

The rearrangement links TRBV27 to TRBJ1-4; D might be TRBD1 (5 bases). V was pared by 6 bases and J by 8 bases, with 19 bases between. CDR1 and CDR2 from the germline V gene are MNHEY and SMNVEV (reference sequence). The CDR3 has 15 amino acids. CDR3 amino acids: CASRVLGRGDEKLFF. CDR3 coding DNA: TGTGCCAGCAGGGTTTTAGGGAGGGGTGACGAAAAACTGTTTTTT.

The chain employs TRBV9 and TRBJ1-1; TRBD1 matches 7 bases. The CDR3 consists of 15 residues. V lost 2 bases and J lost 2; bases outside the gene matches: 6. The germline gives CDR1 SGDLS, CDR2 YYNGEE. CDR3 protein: CASSVLGTANTEAFF. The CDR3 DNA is TGTGCCAGCAGCGTCCTCGGGACAGCAAACACTGAAGCTTTCTTT.

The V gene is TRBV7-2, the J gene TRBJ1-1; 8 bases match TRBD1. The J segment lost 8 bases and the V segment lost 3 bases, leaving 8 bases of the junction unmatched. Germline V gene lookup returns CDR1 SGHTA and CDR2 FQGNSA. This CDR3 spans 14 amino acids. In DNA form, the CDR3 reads TGTGCCAGCAGCTTTCAGGGGGCGTCACCAGAAGCTTTCTTT. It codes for CASSFQGASPEAFF.